These 13 T cell receptor beta chains were sequenced from one sample in a study of shared clonotypes between healthy human individuals. Libraries were prepared by immunoSEQ multiplex PCR; TCRdb keeps only in-frame clonotypes and omits some of them. The repertoire holds some 510,000 clones, 79% seen once, with 10% to 15% in the top ten. Sequenced material: PBMCs. Every receptor here comes from a woman between 35 and 50 years old in good health. Some clones in this sample may be carry-over from other donors' samples.

The CDR3 loop reads CASSLTPGLAGVRNNEQFF. CDR3 nucleotides: TGTGCCAGCAGCTTAACACCGGGACTAGCGGGAGTACGGAACAATGAGCAGTTCTTC. The chain is built from TRBV7-3 and TRBJ2-1; TRBD2 agrees at 14 bases. Germline V lookup: CDR1 SGHTA, CDR2 FQGTGA. The CDR3 has 19 amino acids. V lost 0 bases to trimming and J lost 5 bases; unmatched junction nucleotides: 9.

The genes are TRBV5-1 and TRBJ2-5, with 14 bases matching TRBD2. The junction had 10 bases not matched to a gene; V was cut back by 4 bases and J by 5 bases. Germline V gene data show CDR1 as SGHRS and CDR2 as YFSETQ. CDR3 size: 17 residues. CDR3 sequence (DNA): TGCGCCAGCAGCCCTCGACTAGCGGGAGGGCCCTCGGAGACCCAGTACTTC. Its protein product is CASSPRLAGGPSETQYF.

J is TRBJ1-1 and V is TRBV27; 9 nucleotides line up with TRBD1. Germline V gene lookup returns CDR1 MNHEY and CDR2 SMNVEV (reference sequence). Germline trimming cut 2 bases from V and 4 bases from J; bases unmatched to any gene: 11. The CDR3 totals 17 residues. CDR3 protein: CASSLSGQGFYITEAFF. The CDR3 bases are TGTGCCAGCAGTTTAAGTGGACAGGGGTTTTATATCACTGAAGCTTTCTTT.

The V gene is TRBV28, the J gene TRBJ2-3, with TRBD2 as a possible D gene (8 bases). The V and J ends lost 5 bases and 1 base respectively, with 25 bases between them. From germline, CDR1 is MDHEN and CDR2 SYDVKM. The CDR3 sequence is 19 residues long. The CDR3 bases are TGTGCCAGCAGTCCCAACAGGGGCAGGGGGACTAGGGGCACAGATACGCAGTATTTT. It yields the protein CASSPNRGRGTRGTDTQYF.

The chain couples TRBV29-1 to TRBJ1-2; weak D call: TRBD1 (6 bases). The germline V gene has CDR1 SQVTM and CDR2 ANQGSEA. This CDR3 region has 12 residues. The V end was cut by 4 bases, the J end by 8 bases, with 14 bases between. The CDR3 sequence: CSVVVGGEGYTF. DNA of the CDR3: TGCAGCGTTGTGGTAGGGGGTGAGGGCTACACCTTC.

The chain joins TRBV14 to TRBJ1-1; D perhaps matches TRBD1 (6 bases). Trimming left V 0 bases short and J 5 bases short, with 13 bases between. The CDR3 is made up of 15 amino acids. CDR1 is SGHDN and CDR2 is FVKESK in the germline V gene. The CDR3 region has the DNA TGTGCCAGCAGCCAAGATCACAGGGAGGGGACTGAAGCTTTCTTT. This codes for CASSQDHREGTEAFF.

This clone was observed once. The J gene is TRBJ1-1, the V gene TRBV27, with D possibly being TRBD1 (6 bases). The V gene lost 2 bases and the J gene lost 4 bases, with 8 bases spanning the gap. Per the germline V gene, CDR1 is MNHEY and CDR2 is SMNVEV (reference sequence). The CDR3 sequence is 13 residues long. The CDR3 nucleotides are TGTGCCAGCAGTTTAAAAGGGGGCACTGAAGCTTTCTTT. Protein product: CASSLKGGTEAFF.

The chain carries TRBV4-1 and TRBJ1-3; TRBD1 is a possible D gene (5 bases). The CDR3 has 17 residues. V lost 4 bases and J lost 0, with 16 bases in between. CDR1 and CDR2 from the germline V gene are MGHRA and YSYEKL. The CDR3 DNA reads as TGCGCCAGCAGCCGTCAGGGTCTAGTACTCTCTGGAAACACCATATATTTT. Protein: CASSRQGLVLSGNTIYF.

The chain employs TRBV7-2 and TRBJ1-1, with TRBD1 as a possible D gene (5 bases). CDR3 size: 14 residues. CDR1 SGHTA and CDR2 FQGNSA come from the germline V gene. The germline V and J ends were trimmed by 5 bases and 6 bases, with 16 bases remaining between them. The CDR3 here is CASSSRSRAAEAFF. The CDR3 nucleotides are TGTGCCAGCAGCAGCAGGAGCAGGGCGGCTGAAGCTTTCTTT.

The V call is TRBV5-1, the J call TRBJ1-2, with 11 bases fitting TRBD1. The CDR3 covers 14 residues. V lost 4 bases and J lost 5; bases outside the gene matches: 4. CDR1 is SGHRS, CDR2 YFSETQ, per germline. The CDR3 protein is CASSPGTGGYGYTF. The CDR3 bases are TGCGCCAGCAGCCCGGGGACAGGGGGTTATGGCTACACCTTC.

This clone was detected only once. Written as DNA, the CDR3 is TGCGCCAGCAGCTTGGGGGTGGAGGAAGGCACAGATACGCAGTATTTT. It specifies CASSLGVEEGTDTQYF. The chain recombines TRBV5-1 with TRBJ2-3; maybe TRBD2 (5 bases). The CDR3 is made up of 16 amino acids. Germline CDR1 SGHRS, CDR2 YFSETQ. V dropped 0 bases and J dropped 1 base, with 12 bases sitting between them.

This chain uses TRBV29-1 with TRBJ2-1; perhaps D is TRBD1 or TRBD2 (5 bases each). Trimming removed 4 bases at V and 8 bases at J, with 15 bases between. Per germline, CDR1 SQVTM and CDR2 ANQGSEA. The CDR3 length is 13 residues. The CDR3: CSVVMPGRYEQFF. The CDR3 coding sequence is TGCAGCGTTGTGATGCCGGGACGATATGAGCAGTTCTTC.

The chain couples TRBV12-2 to TRBJ1-5. TRBV12-2 is a listed pseudogene. The CDR3 runs 14 residues. The CDR3, as DNA: TGTGCAAGTCGCTCGGGGGCCCGCAATCAGCCCCAGCATTTT. Translation gives CASRSGARNQPQHF.